Given below is one TCR beta chain in context. A second PCR, run for about 6 to 11 cycles, used a sample-barcoded 5' primer plus a J-beta primer mix. TCRdb re-called the 5' RACE reads through MiXCR, storing one row per CDR3 protein. The sample lists fewer than 2,000,000 distinct CDR3 sequences; approximately 39% were seen once. V lost 5 bases and J lost 10, with 9 bases in between. The germline V gene has CDR1 SEHNR and CDR2 FQNEAQ (reference sequence). The CDR3 has 11 residues. The source of the sample is a study of blood T cells in healthy people across ages. Study at large: For every two T cells, template switching captured about one barcoded beta molecule.

The sequence was collected from a human donor in good health. V usage is TRBV7-9 and J usage is TRBJ2-4, with D tentatively TRBD2 (6 bases). Source material: blood. DNA for the CDR3: TGTGCCAGCAGCCAAGGAGGGATTCAGTACTTC. Residues: CASSQGGIQYF. The entire variable domain, with the rest obtained from reference TRBV7-9 and TRBJ2-4, is as follows: DTGVSQNPRHKITKRGQNVTFRCDPISEHNRLYWYRQTLGQGPEFLTYFQNEAQLEKSRLLSDRFSAERPKGSFSTLEIQRTEQGDSAMYLCASSQGGIQYFGAGTRLSVL.